The 3 T cell receptor beta chains below were found in one sample sequenced in a study of blood T cell repertoires in COVID-19. Clones were read by immunoSEQ multiplex PCR, and TCRdb kept only the in-frame ones, dropping some. This sample carries fewer than 300,000 clones, over 75% of them seen once, and the ten largest clones take 5% to 6.5%. The sequenced sample was peripheral blood. These receptors came from a man between 50 and 59 years old with active or convalescent COVID-19.

The gene calls are TRBV6-5 and TRBJ2-3, with 8 bases identical to TRBD1. Trimming took 4 bases from V and 3 from J; bases not matched to a gene: 3. Germline assignment: CDR1 MNHEY and CDR2 SVGAGI. This CDR3 region has 14 residues. CDR3 residues: CASSFRQGTDTQYF. DNA for the CDR3: TGTGCCAGCAGTTTCCGACAGGGGACAGATACGCAGTATTTT.

In its sample, this clone was seen a few times. The J gene is TRBJ1-2, the V gene TRBV2, with D possibly TRBD1 on 5 matching bases. Germline assignment: CDR1 SNHLY and CDR2 FYNNEI. The CDR3 loop spans 14 amino acids. The V and J ends lost 4 bases and 3 bases respectively, with 12 bases between them. The chain's CDR3 is CASSVGDRYYGYTF. CDR3 DNA sequence: TGTGCCAGCAGTGTTGGAGACAGATACTATGGCTACACCTTC.

This clone was counted between two and nine times. This chain connects TRBV6-5 to TRBJ1-2; 8 bases agree with TRBD1. This CDR3 region has 15 residues. V lost 2 bases and J lost 3; bases outside the gene matches: 5. Germline V gene lookup returns CDR1 MNHEY and CDR2 SVGAGI. The CDR3 bases are TGTGCCAGCAGTTACCGGGACAGGTCGTACTATGGCTACACCTTC. Its translation: CASSYRDRSYYGYTF.